Described below is a single T cell receptor beta chain sequence and its context. The sample is drawn from a study of CD8 T cells in ankylosing spondylitis. The junction had 4 bases not matched to a gene; V was cut back by 6 bases and J by 0 bases. CDR1 and CDR2 from the germline V gene are MNHEY and SVGEGT. This CDR3 region has 14 residues. In TCRdb, the 5' RACE reads were re-called with MiXCR into one record per CDR3 protein. The data contain approximately 220,000 distinct CDR3 sequences, about 10% of them singletons. The sample consisted of blood, either unsorted or a sorted T cell fraction (not recorded which). The chain couples TRBV6-2 or TRBV6-3 to TRBJ1-1; 7 bases match TRBD1. The sequence was obtained from a male donor with ankylosing spondylitis or in good health (not recorded which). The CDR3 reads CASRPGTVNTEAFF. The CDR3 bases are TGTGCCAGCAGACCCGGGACAGTGAACACTGAAGCTTTCTTT.